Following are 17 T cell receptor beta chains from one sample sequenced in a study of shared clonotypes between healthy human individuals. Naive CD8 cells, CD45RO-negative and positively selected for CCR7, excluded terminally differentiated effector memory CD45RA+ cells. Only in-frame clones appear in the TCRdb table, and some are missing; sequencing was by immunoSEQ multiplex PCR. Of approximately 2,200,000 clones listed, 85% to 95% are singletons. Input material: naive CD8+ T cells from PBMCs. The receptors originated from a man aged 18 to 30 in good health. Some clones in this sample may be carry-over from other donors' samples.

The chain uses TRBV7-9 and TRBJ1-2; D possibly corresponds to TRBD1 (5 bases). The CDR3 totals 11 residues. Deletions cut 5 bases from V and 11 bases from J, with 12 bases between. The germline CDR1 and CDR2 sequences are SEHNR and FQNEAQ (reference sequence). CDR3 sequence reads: CASSPDRVYTF. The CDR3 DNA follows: TGTGCCAGCAGCCCCGACAGAGTTTACACCTTC.

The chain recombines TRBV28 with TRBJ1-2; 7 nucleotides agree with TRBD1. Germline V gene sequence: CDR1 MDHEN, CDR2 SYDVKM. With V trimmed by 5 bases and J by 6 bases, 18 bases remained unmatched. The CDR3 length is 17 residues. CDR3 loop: CASSPWDSFQALNGYTF. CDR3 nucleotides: TGTGCCAGCAGTCCGTGGGACAGCTTCCAGGCCTTGAATGGCTACACCTTC.

The CDR3 DNA reads as TGTGCCAATCACAGGGGTAATGAGCAGTTCTTC. Its protein is CANHRGNEQFF. The chain carries TRBV5-4 and TRBJ2-1; 7 bases are shared with TRBD1. Germline trimming cut 9 bases from V and 7 bases from J; bases unmatched to any gene: 4. CDR3 size: 11 residues. The V gene's germline CDR1 is SGHNT and CDR2 YYREEE (reference sequence).

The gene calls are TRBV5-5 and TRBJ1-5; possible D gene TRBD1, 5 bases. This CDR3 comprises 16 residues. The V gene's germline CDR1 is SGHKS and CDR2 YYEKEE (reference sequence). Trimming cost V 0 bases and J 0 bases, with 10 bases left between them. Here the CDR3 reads CASSLAGYGSNQPQHF. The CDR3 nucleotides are TGTGCCAGCAGCTTGGCAGGGTATGGTAGCAATCAGCCCCAGCATTTT.

The CDR3 here is CASSPIRGHSNQPQHF. In DNA, the CDR3 is TGTGCCAGCAGTCCTATCAGGGGCCATAGCAATCAGCCCCAGCATTTT. The gene calls are TRBV27 and TRBJ1-5, with D possibly TRBD1 on 6 matching bases. Per the germline V gene, CDR1 is MNHEY and CDR2 is SMNVEV (reference sequence). V dropped 5 bases and J dropped 0 bases, with 14 bases sitting between them. The CDR3 covers 16 residues.

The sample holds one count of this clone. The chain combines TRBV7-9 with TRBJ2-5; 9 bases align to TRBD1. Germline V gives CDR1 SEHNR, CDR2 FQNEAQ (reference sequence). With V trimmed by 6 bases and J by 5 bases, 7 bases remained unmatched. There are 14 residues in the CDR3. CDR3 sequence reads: CASRLQGAMETQYF. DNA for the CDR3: TGTGCCAGCAGGCTACAGGGGGCTATGGAGACCCAGTACTTC.

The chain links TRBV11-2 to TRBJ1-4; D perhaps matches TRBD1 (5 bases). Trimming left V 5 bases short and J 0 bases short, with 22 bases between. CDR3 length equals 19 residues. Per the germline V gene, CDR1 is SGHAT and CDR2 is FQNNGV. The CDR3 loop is CASSLIGTGIVATNEKLFF. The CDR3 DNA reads TGTGCCAGCAGCCTAATAGGGACGGGAATAGTAGCAACTAATGAAAAACTGTTTTTT.

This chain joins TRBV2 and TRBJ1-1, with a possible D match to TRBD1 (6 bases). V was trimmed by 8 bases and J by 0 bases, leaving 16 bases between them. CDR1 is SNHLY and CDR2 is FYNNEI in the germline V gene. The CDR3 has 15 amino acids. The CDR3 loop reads CASRVDGGLNTEAFF. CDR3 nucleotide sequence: TGTGCCAGCCGGGTCGACGGGGGCTTGAACACTGAAGCTTTCTTT.

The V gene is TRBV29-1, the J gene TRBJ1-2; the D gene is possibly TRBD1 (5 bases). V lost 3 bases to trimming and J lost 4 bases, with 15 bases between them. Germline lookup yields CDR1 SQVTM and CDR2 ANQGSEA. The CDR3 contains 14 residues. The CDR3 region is CSVEGGWPGYGYTF. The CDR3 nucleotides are TGCAGCGTTGAGGGGGGTTGGCCGGGCTATGGCTACACCTTC.

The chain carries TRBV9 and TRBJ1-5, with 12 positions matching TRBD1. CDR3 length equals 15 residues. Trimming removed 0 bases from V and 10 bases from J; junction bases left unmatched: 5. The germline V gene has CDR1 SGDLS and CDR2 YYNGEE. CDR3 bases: TGTGCCAGCAGCGTAGCCGGGACAGGGGGCGAACCCCAGCATTTT. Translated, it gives CASSVAGTGGEPQHF.

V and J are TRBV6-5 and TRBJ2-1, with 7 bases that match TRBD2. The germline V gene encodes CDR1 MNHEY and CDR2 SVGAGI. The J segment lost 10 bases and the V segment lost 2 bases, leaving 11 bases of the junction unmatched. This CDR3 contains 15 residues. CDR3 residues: CASSYRTRALGEQFF. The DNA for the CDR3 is TGTGCCAGCAGTTACCGGACTAGGGCCCTAGGGGAGCAGTTCTTC.

The CDR3 nucleotides are TGTGCCAGCAGCACGGGGCTGAACACTGAAGCTTTCTTT. Protein sequence: CASSTGLNTEAFF. The genes are TRBV11-1 and TRBJ1-1; TRBD1 is a possible D gene (5 bases). Germline V gives CDR1 SGHAT, CDR2 FQDESV (reference sequence). V lost 5 bases to trimming and J lost 0 bases, with 7 bases between them. The CDR3 consists of 13 residues.

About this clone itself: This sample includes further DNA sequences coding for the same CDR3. This chain's CDR3 is CASSLATGSYEQYF. The CDR3 region has the DNA TGCGCCAGCAGCTTGGCGACAGGGTCCTACGAGCAGTACTTC. The chain uses TRBV5-1 and TRBJ2-7, with TRBD1 matching 7 bases. J gave up 1 base and V 0 bases, and 1 base lay outside the gene matches. The germline gives CDR1 SGHRS, CDR2 YFSETQ. This CDR3 region has 14 residues. The variable domain in full, completed from reference TRBV5-1 and TRBJ2-7, reads KAGVTQTPRYLIKTRGQQVTLSCSPISGHRSVSWYQQTPGQGLQFLFEYFSETQRNKGNFPGRFSGRQFSNSRSEMNVSTLELGDSALYLCASSLATGSYEQYFGPGTRLTVT.

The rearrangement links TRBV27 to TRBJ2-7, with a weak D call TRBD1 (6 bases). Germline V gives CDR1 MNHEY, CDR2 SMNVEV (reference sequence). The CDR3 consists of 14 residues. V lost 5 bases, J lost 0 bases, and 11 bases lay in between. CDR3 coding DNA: TGTGCCAGCAGTCAGGGGTTAGGCTCCTACGAGCAGTACTTC. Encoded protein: CASSQGLGSYEQYF.

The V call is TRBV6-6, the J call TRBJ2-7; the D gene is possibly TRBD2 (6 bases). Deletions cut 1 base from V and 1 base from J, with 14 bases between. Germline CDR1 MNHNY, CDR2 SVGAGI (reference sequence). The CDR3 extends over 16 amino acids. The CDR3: CASSYYSGEGSYEQYF. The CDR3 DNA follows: TGTGCCAGCAGTTACTACTCGGGAGAAGGGTCCTACGAGCAGTACTTC.

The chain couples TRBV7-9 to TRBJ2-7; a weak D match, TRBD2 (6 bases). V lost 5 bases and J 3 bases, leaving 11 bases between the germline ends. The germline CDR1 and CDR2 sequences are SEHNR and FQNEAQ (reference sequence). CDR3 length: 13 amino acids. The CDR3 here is CASSHDGGYEQYF. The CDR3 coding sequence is TGTGCCAGCAGCCATGACGGGGGCTACGAGCAGTACTTC.

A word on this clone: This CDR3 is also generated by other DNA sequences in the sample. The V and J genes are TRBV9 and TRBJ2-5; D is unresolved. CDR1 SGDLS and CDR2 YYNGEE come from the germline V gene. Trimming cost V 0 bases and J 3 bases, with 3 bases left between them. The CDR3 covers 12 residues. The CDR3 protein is CASSVGEETQYF. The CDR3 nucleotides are TGTGCCAGCAGCGTAGGAGAAGAGACCCAGTACTTC.